These T cell receptor beta chains were read from a single sample in a study of beta chain features in type 1 diabetes. Only in-frame clones appear in the TCRdb table, and some are missing; sequencing was by immunoSEQ multiplex PCR. In the table there are 450,000 to 600,000 clones, about 32% of which are singletons. The sequenced material came from naive CD4+ T cells from blood. These receptors were taken from a man aged 18 to 29 in good health. The conserved cysteine and the conserved F or W are not part of the CDR3 here. Each record gives: J gene, clone size, V gene, CDR3 protein. Some rows have no size entry. The others give once, few or many, or a class for an expanded clone.

TRBJ2-3,NA,TRBV11-2,ASSLAGAGITDTQY
TRBJ2-1,NA,TRBV5-6,ASSPRQAHQF
TRBJ2-2,few,TRBV30,AWREVGTGWTGELF
TRBJ1-4,NA,TRBV18,ASSPSGRDEKLF
TRBJ2-7,few,TRBV7-2,ASSSRTGNEQY
TRBJ2-7,few,TRBV29-1,SVGGRASYEQY
TRBJ2-1,once,TRBV7-2,ASSIRAGMGEQF
TRBJ2-7,NA,TRBV18,ASSTRDSSSYEQY
TRBJ2-1,NA,TRBV9,ASSVALAEGYEQF
TRBJ2-1,few,TRBV10-3,AITLREGQGEQF
TRBJ1-2,few,TRBV28,ASSLKGPKIYGYT
TRBJ2-1,few,TRBV29-1,SVIALSGGYNEQF
TRBJ2-1,NA,TRBV25-1,ASRGTHSYNEQF
TRBJ2-4,NA,TRBV4-2,ASSHNSRTGGLLAKNIQY
TRBJ2-7,few,TRBV18,ASSPSWDRGTEQY
TRBJ2-5,NA,TRBV12-5,ASGPHGETQY
TRBJ1-4,few,TRBV6-6,ASSTTQNEKLF
TRBJ2-1,few,TRBV2,ARSGGQPRGGEQF
TRBJ1-1,few,TRBV2,ASSVNGNTEAF
TRBJ1-5,NA,TRBV13,ASSLGPGWSQPQH
TRBJ1-5,NA,TRBV19,ASIGQSYQPQH
TRBJ2-1,few,TRBV6-5,ASSRDRGGSPF
TRBJ2-3,few,TRBV15,ATSPRGSTDTQY
TRBJ2-3,NA,TRBV7-2,ASSFVQTDTQY
TRBJ1-1,NA,TRBV4-1,ASSRGGSWNTEAF
TRBJ2-4,few,TRBV5-4,ASSPAKNIQY
TRBJ2-1,few,TRBV9,ASSPARVVREQF
TRBJ1-5,few,TRBV25-1,ASSESLYQPQH
TRBJ2-1,NA,TRBV7-6,ASSPDRYNEQF
TRBJ2-7,NA,TRBV19,ASSPGSSYEQY